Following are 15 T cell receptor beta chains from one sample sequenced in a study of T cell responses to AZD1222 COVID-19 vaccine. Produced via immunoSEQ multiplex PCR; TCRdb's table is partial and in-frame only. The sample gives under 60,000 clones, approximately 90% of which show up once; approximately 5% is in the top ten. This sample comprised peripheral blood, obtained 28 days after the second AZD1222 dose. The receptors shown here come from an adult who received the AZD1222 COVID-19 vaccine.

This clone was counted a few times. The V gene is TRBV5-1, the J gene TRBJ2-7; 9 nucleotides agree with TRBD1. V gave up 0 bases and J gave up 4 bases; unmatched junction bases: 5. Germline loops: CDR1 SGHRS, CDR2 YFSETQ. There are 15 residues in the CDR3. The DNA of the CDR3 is TGCGCCAGCAGCTTGGCCGGGACAGGGAGTTACGAGCAGTACTTC. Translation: CASSLAGTGSYEQYF.

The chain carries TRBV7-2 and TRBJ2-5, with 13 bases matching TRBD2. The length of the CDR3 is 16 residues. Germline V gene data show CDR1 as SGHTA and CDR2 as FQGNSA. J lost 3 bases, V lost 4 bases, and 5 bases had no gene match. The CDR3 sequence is CASSSQLAGGKETQYF. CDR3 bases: TGTGCCAGCAGCTCTCAACTAGCGGGAGGGAAAGAGACCCAGTACTTC.

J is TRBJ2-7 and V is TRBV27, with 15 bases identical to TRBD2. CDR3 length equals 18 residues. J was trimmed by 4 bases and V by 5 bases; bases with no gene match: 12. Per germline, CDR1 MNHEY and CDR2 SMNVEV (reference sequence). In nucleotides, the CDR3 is TGTGCCAGCAGTCCTTCCGGGACTAGCGGGAGGTTCGTTTACGAGCAGTACTTC. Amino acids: CASSPSGTSGRFVYEQYF.

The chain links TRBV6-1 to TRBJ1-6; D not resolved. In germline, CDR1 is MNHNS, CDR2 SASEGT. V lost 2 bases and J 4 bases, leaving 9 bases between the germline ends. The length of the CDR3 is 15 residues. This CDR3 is CASSERRLYNSPLHF. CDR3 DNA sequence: TGTGCCAGCAGTGAAAGGCGACTTTATAATTCACCCCTCCACTTT.

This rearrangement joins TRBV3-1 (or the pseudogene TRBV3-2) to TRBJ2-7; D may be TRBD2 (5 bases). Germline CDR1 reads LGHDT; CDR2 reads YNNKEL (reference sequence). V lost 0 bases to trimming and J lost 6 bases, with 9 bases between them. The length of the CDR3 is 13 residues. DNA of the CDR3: TGTGCCAGCAGCCAAGATCTCGGGGTCGAGCAGTACTTC. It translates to CASSQDLGVEQYF.

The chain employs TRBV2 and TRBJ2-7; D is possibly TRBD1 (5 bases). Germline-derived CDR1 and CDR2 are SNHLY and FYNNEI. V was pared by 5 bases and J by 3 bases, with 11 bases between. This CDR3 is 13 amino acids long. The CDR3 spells CASSLTEDYEQYF. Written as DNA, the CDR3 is TGTGCCAGCAGTTTGACAGAGGACTACGAGCAGTACTTC.

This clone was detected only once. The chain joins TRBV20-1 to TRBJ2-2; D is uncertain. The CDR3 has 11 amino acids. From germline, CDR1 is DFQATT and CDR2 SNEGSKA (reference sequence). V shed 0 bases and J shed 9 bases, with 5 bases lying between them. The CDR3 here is CSARDRRELFF. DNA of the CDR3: TGCAGTGCTAGAGATCGTAGGGAGCTGTTTTTT.

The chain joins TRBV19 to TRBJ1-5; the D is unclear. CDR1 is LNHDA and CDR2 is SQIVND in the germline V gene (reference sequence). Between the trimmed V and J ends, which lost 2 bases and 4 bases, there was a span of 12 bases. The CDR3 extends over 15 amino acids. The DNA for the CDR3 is TGTGCCAGTAGTATAAGTGGTCAGACTAATCAGCCCCAGCATTTT. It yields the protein CASSISGQTNQPQHF.

Here the CDR3 DNA reads TGTGCCAGTAATAAAGGGGGGGTTTCGCAGCCCCAGCATTTT. Protein sequence: CASNKGGVSQPQHF. The rearrangement uses TRBV19 and TRBJ1-5, with D possibly matching TRBD1 (6 bases). CDR3 size: 14 residues. The V end lost 7 bases, the J end lost 7 bases, and 17 bases lay between the germline ends. In germline, CDR1 is LNHDA, CDR2 SQIVND (reference sequence).

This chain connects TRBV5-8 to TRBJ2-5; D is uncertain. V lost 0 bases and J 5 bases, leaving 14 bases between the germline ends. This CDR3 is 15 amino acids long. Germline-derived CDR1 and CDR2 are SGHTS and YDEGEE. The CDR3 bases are TGTGCCAGCAGCTTGGCCGAAGATTTTGTTGAGACCCAGTACTTC. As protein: CASSLAEDFVETQYF.

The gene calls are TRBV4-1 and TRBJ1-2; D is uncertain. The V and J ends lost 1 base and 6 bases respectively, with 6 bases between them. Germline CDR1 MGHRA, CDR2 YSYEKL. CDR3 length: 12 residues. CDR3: CASSQVGDGYTF. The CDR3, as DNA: TGCGCCAGCAGCCAAGTCGGGGATGGCTACACCTTC.

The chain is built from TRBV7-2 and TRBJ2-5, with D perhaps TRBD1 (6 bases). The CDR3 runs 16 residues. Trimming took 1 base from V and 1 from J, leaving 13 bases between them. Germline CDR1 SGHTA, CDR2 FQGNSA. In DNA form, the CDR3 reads TGTGCCAGCAGCTTAGTCCCAGGACAGACCCAAGAGACCCAGTACTTC. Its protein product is CASSLVPGQTQETQYF.

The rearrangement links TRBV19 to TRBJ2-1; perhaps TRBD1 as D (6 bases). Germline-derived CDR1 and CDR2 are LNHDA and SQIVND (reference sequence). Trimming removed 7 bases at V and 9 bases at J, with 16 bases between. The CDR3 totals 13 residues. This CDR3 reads CASTGTGLSEQFF. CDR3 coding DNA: TGTGCCAGTACGGGAACAGGGCTTAGTGAGCAGTTCTTC.

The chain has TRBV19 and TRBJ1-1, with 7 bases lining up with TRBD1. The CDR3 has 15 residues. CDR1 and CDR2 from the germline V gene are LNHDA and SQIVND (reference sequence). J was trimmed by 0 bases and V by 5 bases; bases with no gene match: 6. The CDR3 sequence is CASSQGTVMNTEAFF. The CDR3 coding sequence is TGTGCCAGTAGTCAAGGGACAGTGATGAACACTGAAGCTTTCTTT.

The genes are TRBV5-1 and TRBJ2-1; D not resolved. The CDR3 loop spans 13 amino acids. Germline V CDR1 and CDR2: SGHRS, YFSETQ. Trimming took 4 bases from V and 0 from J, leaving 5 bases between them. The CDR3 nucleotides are TGCGCCAGCAGCCCGAGCTCCTACAATGAGCAGTTCTTC. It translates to CASSPSSYNEQFF. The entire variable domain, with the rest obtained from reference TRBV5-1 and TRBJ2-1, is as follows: KAGVTQTPRYLIKTRGQQVTLSCSPISGHRSVSWYQQTPGQGLQFLFEYFSETQRNKGNFPGRFSGRQFSNSRSEMNVSTLELGDSALYLCASSPSSYNEQFFGPGTRLTVL.